These 24 T cell receptor beta chains came from one sample sequenced in a study of CD8 T cells in ankylosing spondylitis. No antigen is known for these receptors. Findings of the study overall: Blood from ankylosing spondylitis patients appeared to carry a characteristic roughly 8-variant TCR beta motif.

In TCRdb, the 5' RACE reads were re-called with MiXCR into one record per CDR3 protein. The sample lists some 840,000 distinct CDR3 sequences; around 11% were seen once. Input material: blood, either unsorted or a sorted T cell fraction (not recorded which). The origin of the receptors is a male donor with ankylosing spondylitis.

The table lists this clonotype with a few counts. The chain employs TRBV6-2 or TRBV6-3 and TRBJ1-2; 10 bases align to TRBD1. There are 14 residues in the CDR3. CDR1 is MNHEY, CDR2 SVGEGT, per germline. V shed 6 bases, J shed 8 bases, and the junction held 9 bases outside the gene matches. Written as DNA, the CDR3 is TGTGCCAGCAGCCCCACAGGACAGGGGGTCGGCTACACCTTC. Translation gives CASSPTGQGVGYTF.

This clonotype has only a few counts. The chain is built from TRBV20-1 and TRBJ2-5, with 7 positions matching TRBD1. V was pared by 2 bases and J by 3 bases, with 6 bases of the junction left unmatched. This CDR3 spans 14 amino acids. Germline V gene sequence: CDR1 DFQATT, CDR2 SNEGSKA (reference sequence). CDR3 region: CSARSPGTEETQYF. DNA of the CDR3: TGCAGTGCTAGATCACCCGGGACAGAAGAGACCCAGTACTTC.

The V and J genes are TRBV6-5 and TRBJ1-3; D is ambiguous. The CDR3 sequence is 15 residues long. The V end was cut by 2 bases, the J end by 0 bases, with 8 bases between. The germline V gene encodes CDR1 MNHEY and CDR2 SVGAGI. The chain's CDR3 is CASSYLGSSGNTIYF. As DNA, the CDR3 is TGTGCCAGCAGTTACCTGGGGAGCTCTGGAAACACCATATATTTT.

This clonotype was observed a handful of times. The CDR3 loop reads CASRRNVGEQFF. The CDR3, as DNA: TGTGCCAGCAGAAGGAACGTTGGTGAGCAGTTCTTC. The chain links TRBV6-2 or TRBV6-3 to TRBJ2-1; D is ambiguous. V lost 6 bases to trimming and J lost 9 bases, with 12 bases between them. This CDR3 contains 12 residues. CDR1 and CDR2 (germline): MNHEY, SVGEGT.

This clonotype occurred many times. The chain employs TRBV15 and TRBJ2-1, with 8 bases aligning to TRBD1. The CDR3 length is 14 residues. Germline CDR1 is LNHNV and CDR2 is YYDKDF (reference sequence). The V segment lost 6 bases and the J segment 5 bases; nucleotides outside the gene matches: 6. CDR3 region: CATSAGQADNEQFF. The CDR3 coding sequence is TGTGCCACCAGTGCGGGACAGGCGGACAATGAGCAGTTCTTC.

This clonotype was observed a few times. The chain recombines TRBV5-1 with TRBJ1-1, with D tentatively TRBD1 (6 bases). CDR1 is SGHRS and CDR2 is YFSETQ in the germline V gene. The CDR3 is 12 residues long. V shed 2 bases and J shed 7 bases, with 9 bases lying between them. CDR3 nucleotides: TGCGCCAGCAGCTTAGGACAGAGTGAAGCTTTCTTT. It codes for CASSLGQSEAFF. Using reference TRBV5-1 and TRBJ1-1 for the parts outside the CDR3, the full variable domain is KAGVTQTPRYLIKTRGQQVTLSCSPISGHRSVSWYQQTPGQGLQFLFEYFSETQRNKGNFPGRFSGRQFSNSRSEMNVSTLELGDSALYLCASSLGQSEAFFGQGTRLTVV.

This clonotype was counted between two and nine times. This chain uses TRBV15 with TRBJ2-1, with D perhaps matching TRBD2 (7 bases). This CDR3 region has 20 residues. V lost 2 bases and J 0 bases, leaving 23 bases between the germline ends. The germline CDR1 and CDR2 sequences are LNHNV and YYDKDF (reference sequence). The CDR3 here is CATSRPGERGGGSSYNEQFF. The CDR3 DNA is TGTGCCACCAGCAGACCGGGGGAGCGGGGAGGGGGGAGCTCCTACAATGAGCAGTTCTTC.

This clonotype was counted ten times or more. The V call is TRBV20-1, the J call TRBJ2-5, with unresolved D. CDR3 length equals 12 residues. V lost 3 bases and J 1 base, leaving 6 bases between the germline ends. The germline gives CDR1 DFQATT, CDR2 SNEGSKA (reference sequence). This CDR3 is CSASWTQETQYF. The CDR3 nucleotides read TGCAGTGCTAGTTGGACCCAAGAGACCCAGTACTTC.

This clonotype was seen at least ten times. This chain joins TRBV20-1 and TRBJ2-1, with D unresolved. Trimming pared 3 bases from V and 6 bases from J, leaving 3 bases between. Germline values: CDR1 DFQATT, CDR2 SNEGSKA (reference sequence). The length of the CDR3 is 10 residues. CDR3 DNA sequence: TGCAGTGCTAGGCCCAATGAGCAGTTCTTC. This sequence encodes CSARPNEQFF.

A few counts support this clonotype. The chain uses TRBV7-2 and TRBJ2-2, with a tentative D call TRBD2 (6 bases). The CDR3 spans 17 residues. Germline V gives CDR1 SGHTA, CDR2 FQGNSA. Trimming shortened V by 3 bases and J by 6 bases, and 20 bases separated the two germline ends. CDR3 region: CASSFGGSGSSAGELFF. CDR3 DNA: TGTGCCAGCAGCTTTGGGGGTTCAGGGTCTAGCGCCGGGGAGCTGTTTTTT.

The chain uses TRBV20-1 and TRBJ1-5, with 10 bases identical to TRBD1. CDR3 length: 13 residues. The germline V gene has CDR1 DFQATT and CDR2 SNEGSKA (reference sequence). The J segment lost 7 bases and the V segment lost 6 bases, leaving 6 bases of the junction unmatched. CDR3 residues: CSAEGTGEQPQHF. CDR3 DNA sequence: TGCAGTGCGGAAGGGACAGGGGAACAGCCCCAGCATTTT.

This clonotype was counted between two and nine times. The chain uses TRBV6-1 and TRBJ1-2; 9 positions agree with TRBD1. V shed 6 bases, J shed 4 bases, and the junction held 6 bases outside the gene matches. CDR1 MNHNS and CDR2 SASEGT come from the germline V gene. The CDR3 runs to 14 residues. This CDR3 is CASSQGDRAYGYTF. CDR3 in DNA: TGTGCCAGCAGCCAGGGGGACAGGGCCTATGGCTACACCTTC.

With regard to this clonotype: The conserved phenylalanine or tryptophan normally closing the CDR3 is absent here, so this likely arose from a read error. This chain uses TRBV12-3 or TRBV12-4 with TRBJ1-3, with a possible D match to TRBD1 (6 bases). This CDR3 contains 13 residues. The germline V and J ends were trimmed by 5 bases and 7 bases, with 12 bases remaining between them. CDR3 nucleotide sequence: TGTGCCAGCAGTAGATACGGGGGCAACACCATATATCTT. Encoded protein: CASSRYGGNTIYL.

This clonotype was counted ten times or more. The chain couples TRBV7-2 to TRBJ2-2; 8 bases fit TRBD2. From germline, CDR1 is SGHTA and CDR2 FQGNSA. After removal of 6 bases from V and 6 bases from J, the junction contained 9 bases not matched to a gene. This CDR3 region has 15 residues. This chain's CDR3 is CASREREIGSGELFF. The DNA for the CDR3 is TGTGCCAGCAGAGAGCGGGAGATCGGATCCGGGGAGCTGTTTTTT.

This clonotype was seen a few times. This rearrangement joins TRBV10-3 to TRBJ2-7, with 11 bases fitting TRBD1. The trim removed 6 bases at V and 4 bases at J, leaving 8 bases unmatched. CDR3 length equals 15 residues. Germline V gives CDR1 ENHRY, CDR2 SYGVKD. This CDR3 reads CAISYRTGGAYEQYF. CDR3 DNA: TGTGCCATCAGCTACAGGACAGGGGGCGCGTACGAGCAGTACTTC.

The chain combines TRBV5-1 with TRBJ2-3; 14 nucleotides match TRBD2. The CDR3 has 16 residues. Germline V gives CDR1 SGHRS, CDR2 YFSETQ. V lost 4 bases and J lost 4; bases outside the gene matches: 5. This CDR3 is CASSPGLAGEADTQYF. In DNA, the CDR3 is TGCGCCAGCAGCCCGGGACTAGCGGGAGAGGCAGATACGCAGTATTTT.

This clonotype appeared many times. V usage is TRBV29-1 and J usage is TRBJ1-2; D might be TRBD1 (5 bases). Germline-derived CDR1 and CDR2 are SQVTM and ANQGSEA. The V end was cut by 4 bases, the J end by 8 bases, with 14 bases between. This CDR3 contains 12 residues. CDR3 DNA: TGCAGCGTTGTTGGGCAGGGCTACGGCTACACCTTC. It specifies CSVVGQGYGYTF.

Only a few counts were recorded for this clonotype. The chain is built from TRBV20-1 and TRBJ2-7; 12 bases agree with TRBD2. CDR3 length: 14 amino acids. Germline CDR1 DFQATT, CDR2 SNEGSKA (reference sequence). With 6 bases clipped from V and 3 bases from J, the junction kept 6 bases outside the gene matches. CDR3 nucleotides: TGCAGTGCCTTACTAGCGGGGGGAGGCTACGAGCAGTACTTC. This sequence encodes CSALLAGGGYEQYF.

V gene TRBV7-2 combines with J gene TRBJ2-5, with a weak D call TRBD2 (5 bases). Germline V CDR1 and CDR2: SGHTA, FQGNSA. There are 15 residues in the CDR3. Trimming removed 2 bases at V and 2 bases at J, with 12 bases between. CDR3 sequence (DNA): TGTGCCAGCAGCTTAATGGGTAGCGATCAAGAGACCCAGTACTTC. The encoded protein is CASSLMGSDQETQYF.

This sequence joins TRBV10-3 and TRBJ2-3; D not resolved. Trimming removed 3 bases at V and 4 bases at J, with 2 bases between. The CDR3 contains 11 residues. Germline lookup yields CDR1 ENHRY and CDR2 SYGVKD. The CDR3 here is CAISDPDTQYF. The CDR3 nucleotides read TGTGCCATCAGTGACCCAGATACGCAGTATTTT.

This clonotype was found a few times. This rearrangement joins TRBV20-1 to TRBJ2-7; 9 nucleotides agree with TRBD1. V gave up 3 bases and J gave up 1 base; unmatched junction bases: 7. The CDR3 is 15 residues long. In germline, CDR1 is DFQATT, CDR2 SNEGSKA (reference sequence). This CDR3 reads CSASHSGTGSYEQYF. The CDR3 DNA reads as TGCAGTGCTAGCCACTCCGGGACAGGGTCCTACGAGCAGTACTTC.

This clonotype is a singleton in its sample. The CDR3 nucleotides read TGTGCCAGCAGTCGGACAGGAGGGATGTTAGAGACCCAGTACTTC. Translation: CASSRTGGMLETQYF. J is TRBJ2-5 and V is TRBV11-2; D possibly corresponds to TRBD1 (7 bases). The CDR3 totals 15 residues. V lost 6 bases and J lost 4, with 18 bases in between. The germline V gene encodes CDR1 SGHAT and CDR2 FQNNGV.

The chain links TRBV4-1 to TRBJ1-2; 7 nucleotides agree with TRBD1. The ends lost 4 bases at V and 5 bases at J; junction bases unmatched: 13. This CDR3 region has 16 residues. CDR1 is MGHRA, CDR2 YSYEKL, per germline. DNA of the CDR3: TGCGCCAGCAGCCGCGGGCAGGGGGGGAATATGTATGGCTACACCTTC. Translating gives CASSRGQGGNMYGYTF.

The chain employs TRBV5-5 and TRBJ2-1; no clear D gene. V dropped 5 bases and J dropped 4 bases, with 10 bases sitting between them. CDR1 and CDR2 from the germline V gene are SGHKS and YYEKEE (reference sequence). The length of the CDR3 is 13 residues. CDR3 DNA sequence: TGTGCCAGCAGTCCCCCCCTATACAATGAGCAGTTCTTC. Translating gives CASSPPLYNEQFF. The complete variable domain, with remaining parts taken from reference TRBV5-5 and TRBJ2-1, reads DAGVTQSPTHLIKTRGQQVTLRCSPISGHKSVSWYQQVLGQGPQFIFQYYEKEERGRGNFPDRFSARQFPNYSSELNVNALLLGDSALYLCASSPPLYNEQFFGPGTRLTVL.